The clone carrying this T cell receptor beta chain was detected once. Its antigen is unidentified. This sample was included in a study of shared clonotypes between healthy human individuals. Study results and caveats: The authors expected sequencing depth to affect clonotype sharing among donors. Larger estimated richness was generally seen in naive subsets than in memory subsets.

The CDR3 totals 15 residues. The V end lost 2 bases, the J end lost 2 bases, and 10 bases lay between the germline ends. Germline V CDR1 and CDR2: PRHDT, FYEKMQ (reference sequence). Per sorted-subset replicate PCR, input was approximately 180 ng DNA, representing tens of thousands of T cell genomes. TCRdb's table, derived via immunoSEQ multiplex PCR, lists solely in-frame clones and lacks some. The sample carries roughly 300,000 clones, 87% recorded once. The source is a man aged 18 to 30 in good health. The rearrangement links TRBV13 to TRBJ2-1; D remains ambiguous. Sequencing input: memory CD8+ T cells sorted from blood. Documented subset: CD45RO+ cells pooled with CCR7-negative TemRA cells. DNA of the CDR3: TGTGCCAGCAGCTTAATGGGGTCTCCCTACAATGAGCAGTTCTTC. Translation: CASSLMGSPYNEQFF.